The clone carrying this T cell receptor beta chain was recorded a few times. No antigen is known for it. The sample is drawn from a study of cytomegalovirus exposure and HLA in healthy donors. General study findings and limits: In vitro, three CMV-associated chains proved specific for CMV antigens. The later analysis indicated that the majority of CMV-associated TCR beta chains appeared HLA-restricted.

The length of the CDR3 is 17 residues. The germline V gene has CDR1 MGHRA and CDR2 YSYEKL. V was clipped by 4 bases and J by 6 bases; unmatched bases: 8. Amplification used 60 Vbeta primers and 13 Jbeta primers. Using immunoSEQ multiplex PCR, the repertoire was profiled, and TCRdb retains in-frame clones only, with some absent. The sample includes around 120,000 clones, approximately 66% of them seen just once. Sample: PBMCs. The source of this sequence is a man between 35 and 55 years old in good health and CMV-seropositive. The J gene is TRBJ2-1, the V gene TRBV4-1; 14 positions match TRBD2. CDR3 amino acids: CASSPGTSGSLGNEQFF. DNA for the CDR3: TGCGCCAGCAGCCCTGGGACTAGCGGGAGTTTGGGCAATGAGCAGTTCTTC.